Below, 25 T cell receptor beta chains from the same sample are listed, as sequenced in a study of blood T cell repertoires in COVID-19 (dated by TCRdb to 2019 to 2021). Library method: the immunoSEQ multiplex PCR assay. TCRdb carries this immuneACCESS record with in-frame sequences only. Its versions omit some clonotypes, under half of them owing to an unresolved V gene in the studies checked, with the rest unexplained. The sample contains hundreds of thousands of clones, about 85% of them found a single time. The ten largest account for under 4% of the sample. Sequencing was done on a sample of peripheral blood. These receptors all stem from a man in his late teens or twenties with active or convalescent COVID-19.

V is TRBV28 and J is TRBJ2-7; 8 nucleotides agree with TRBD2. CDR3 length: 22 amino acids. With V trimmed by 1 base and J by 2 bases, 25 bases remained unmatched. From germline, CDR1 is MDHEN and CDR2 SYDVKM. The CDR3 bases are TGTGCCAGCAGTTTATCGGGACTAGGGCCCCGACGCAGACGGGGGCAGGCCTACGAGCAGTACTTC. This translates into CASSLSGLGPRRRRGQAYEQYF.

The genes are TRBV7-6 and TRBJ1-1; D unclear. Germline V CDR1 and CDR2: SGHVS, FNYEAQ. The length of the CDR3 is 13 residues. The V end was cut by 3 bases, the J end by 0 bases, with 5 bases between. The CDR3 sequence is CASSLSVNTEAFF. DNA for the CDR3: TGTGCCAGCAGCTTGTCAGTGAACACTGAAGCTTTCTTT. The full variable domain, its missing parts supplied by reference TRBV7-6 and TRBJ1-1, is GAGVSQSPRYKVTKRGQDVALRCDPISGHVSLYWYRQALGQGPEFLTYFNYEAQQDKSGLPNDRFSAERPEGSISTLTIQRTEQRDSAMYRCASSLSVNTEAFFGQGTRLTVV.

The chain links TRBV4-3 to TRBJ2-3, with D tentatively TRBD2 (6 bases). This CDR3 has 19 amino acids. V was cut by 0 bases and J by 0 bases, with 19 bases left in between. Germline CDR1 and CDR2: LGHNA and YSLEER. The CDR3 here is CASSQDSGRDALSTDTQYF. The CDR3 DNA reads TGCGCCAGCAGCCAAGATAGCGGCCGGGACGCCTTGAGCACAGATACGCAGTATTTT.

This clone was counted only a few times. The V gene is TRBV7-9, the J gene TRBJ1-6; no definite D call. Germline lookup yields CDR1 SEHNR and CDR2 FQNEAQ (reference sequence). V was clipped by 5 bases and J by 14 bases, with 13 bases between them. CDR3 length equals 12 residues. The CDR3 region is CASSDHSSTLHF. CDR3 nucleotides: TGTGCCAGCAGCGACCACAGCTCGACCCTCCACTTT. Together with reference TRBV7-9 and TRBJ1-6, the CDR3 gives the full variable domain: DTGVSQNPRHKITKRGQNVTFRCDPISEHNRLYWYRQTLGQGPEFLTYFQNEAQLEKSRLLSDRFSAERPKGSFSTLEIQRTEQGDSAMYLCASSDHSSTLHFGNGTRLTVT.

V gene TRBV19 combines with J gene TRBJ1-2, with no clear D. V was pared by 5 bases and J by 2 bases, with 6 bases between. Germline V lookup: CDR1 LNHDA, CDR2 SQIVND (reference sequence). The CDR3 is made up of 12 amino acids. CDR3 in amino acids: CASSSLNYGYTF. The CDR3 nucleotides are TGTGCCAGTAGTTCACTCAACTATGGCTACACCTTC.

The V gene is TRBV10-1, the J gene TRBJ1-1, with D possibly TRBD1 on 5 matching bases. The germline CDR1 and CDR2 sequences are WNHNN and SYGVQD (reference sequence). The CDR3 is made up of 15 amino acids. The V end was cut by 4 bases, the J end by 5 bases, with 17 bases between. CDR3 DNA: TGCGCCAGCAGTGGAACTCAGGGTTGGCGGACTGAAGCTTTCTTT. Protein product: CASSGTQGWRTEAFF.

Here the CDR3 reads CASSPDSTGSYEQYF. The CDR3 DNA reads as TGTGCCAGCAGCCCGGACAGTACTGGCTCCTACGAGCAGTACTTC. The chain joins TRBV7-2 to TRBJ2-7, with TRBD1 as a possible D gene (6 bases). Germline V gene lookup returns CDR1 SGHTA and CDR2 FQGNSA. The CDR3 spans 15 residues. V lost 5 bases, J lost 0 bases, and 14 bases lay in between. The complete variable domain, with remaining parts taken from reference TRBV7-2 and TRBJ2-7, reads GAGVSQSPSNKVTEKGKDVELRCDPISGHTALYWYRQSLGQGLEFLIYFQGNSAPDKSGLPSDRFSAERTGGSVSTLTIQRTQQEDSAVYLCASSPDSTGSYEQYFGPGTRLTVT.

J is TRBJ2-7 and V is TRBV7-9; D perhaps matches TRBD1 (5 bases). The ends were cut back, 3 bases at V and 1 base at J, with 10 bases in the middle. Per germline, CDR1 SEHNR and CDR2 FQNEAQ (reference sequence). The CDR3 is 14 amino acids. CDR3 DNA: TGTGCCAGCAGCTTTGCCAGGGCATCCTACGAGCAGTACTTC. Encoded protein: CASSFARASYEQYF.

V gene TRBV28 combines with J gene TRBJ1-1; 9 bases are shared with TRBD1. V was pared by 10 bases and J by 8 bases, with 11 bases of the junction left unmatched. This CDR3 is built from 13 residues. The germline gives CDR1 MDHEN, CDR2 SYDVKM. The CDR3 region has the DNA TGTGCCACTCGGGACAGGGTAAAAAGGGAAGCTTTCTTT. Amino acid sequence: CATRDRVKREAFF.

The CDR3 region has the DNA TGCGCCAGCAGCTTGGCAGGGAACCCCTACGAGCAGTACTTC. Its translation: CASSLAGNPYEQYF. The rearrangement links TRBV5-1 to TRBJ2-7, with a tentative D call TRBD1 (5 bases). Trimming stripped 0 bases from V and 2 bases from J, with 9 bases between. The CDR3 runs 14 residues. Germline V lookup: CDR1 SGHRS, CDR2 YFSETQ.

The chain carries TRBV4-3 and TRBJ2-3, with a tentative D call TRBD2 (5 bases). CDR1 is LGHNA, CDR2 YSLEER, per germline. This CDR3 has 15 amino acids. The V gene lost 6 bases and the J gene lost 0 bases, with 13 bases spanning the gap. This CDR3 is CASRWGRTSTDTQYF. The CDR3 bases are TGCGCCAGCAGGTGGGGAAGGACTAGCACAGATACGCAGTATTTT.

This chain joins TRBV28 and TRBJ1-6, with TRBD1 matching over 9 bases. V shed 8 bases and J 8 bases; nucleotides not matched to a gene: 13. This CDR3 is built from 16 residues. Germline V gene data show CDR1 as MDHEN and CDR2 as SYDVKM. DNA for the CDR3: TGTGCCAGCGGTCCTATCGGGACAGGGTTACATTCACCCCTCCACTTT. Residues: CASGPIGTGLHSPLHF.

V gene TRBV12-5 combines with J gene TRBJ2-7, with TRBD2 as a possible D gene (5 bases). This CDR3 comprises 12 residues. Trimming took off 3 bases at V and 7 bases at J, with 10 bases between the two ends. Germline-derived CDR1 and CDR2 are LGHNT and FRNRAP. The CDR3 coding sequence is TGTGCTAGTGGTTTAGAAGGGAGTGAGCAGTACTTC. Protein product: CASGLEGSEQYF.

The genes are TRBV6-2 or TRBV6-3 and TRBJ2-3, with 8 bases lining up with TRBD2. The CDR3 has 17 residues. Germline trimming cut 2 bases from V and 0 bases from J; bases unmatched to any gene: 7. Germline V CDR1 and CDR2: MNHEY, SVGEGT. CDR3 region: CASSYKFLAGSTDTQYF. The CDR3 DNA reads TGTGCCAGCAGTTACAAGTTCCTAGCGGGTAGCACAGATACGCAGTATTTT.

Here the CDR3 DNA reads TGTGCCAGCAGCCCTAGCGGGAGGCCCTCCTACGAGCAGTACTTC. Residues: CASSPSGRPSYEQYF. This chain connects TRBV3-1 (or the pseudogene TRBV3-2) to TRBJ2-7; 11 bases fit TRBD2. Unmatched junction bases numbered 2, after V lost 4 bases and J lost 0 bases. CDR1 is LGHDT and CDR2 is YNNKEL in the germline V gene (reference sequence). The CDR3 loop spans 15 amino acids.

The CDR3 bases are TGTGCCAGCAGTTTATGGGGACAGATGGACTATGGCTACACCTTC. Its translation is CASSLWGQMDYGYTF. This chain uses TRBV28 with TRBJ1-2; TRBD1 aligns across 7 bases. Germline V gene data show CDR1 as MDHEN and CDR2 as SYDVKM. The ends lost 0 bases at V and 3 bases at J; junction bases unmatched: 4. There are 15 residues in the CDR3.

The chain uses TRBV7-2 and TRBJ2-3; the match to TRBD2 covers 14 bases. V lost 5 bases to trimming and J lost 4 bases; unmatched junction nucleotides: 14. Germline V lookup: CDR1 SGHTA, CDR2 FQGNSA. The CDR3 covers 19 residues. CDR3 sequence (DNA): TGTGCCAGCAGCCTGGGGAGGACTAGCGGGAGGCCTCTCGCAGATACGCAGTATTTT. This sequence encodes CASSLGRTSGRPLADTQYF.

The gene calls are TRBV9 and TRBJ1-4; TRBD1 is a possible D gene (6 bases). The CDR3 is made up of 14 amino acids. The V end lost 3 bases, the J end lost 7 bases, and 13 bases lay between the germline ends. CDR1 and CDR2 from the germline V gene are SGDLS and YYNGEE. DNA for the CDR3: TGTGCCAGCAGCGAGGGGGTAGGAGGTGAAAAACTGTTTTTT. Protein product: CASSEGVGGEKLFF.

The chain recombines TRBV5-1 with TRBJ1-1; unclear D gene. V gave up 4 bases and J gave up 3 bases, with 13 bases separating them. This CDR3 is built from 14 residues. The germline CDR1 and CDR2 sequences are SGHRS and YFSETQ. In DNA form, the CDR3 reads TGCGCCAGCAGCCCCCCGGCGGGATACACTGAAGCTTTCTTT. The encoded protein is CASSPPAGYTEAFF. The entire variable domain, with the rest obtained from reference TRBV5-1 and TRBJ1-1, is as follows: KAGVTQTPRYLIKTRGQQVTLSCSPISGHRSVSWYQQTPGQGLQFLFEYFSETQRNKGNFPGRFSGRQFSNSRSEMNVSTLELGDSALYLCASSPPAGYTEAFFGQGTRLTVV.

The V and J genes are TRBV28 and TRBJ1-2; 7 bases fit TRBD1. Germline CDR1 reads MDHEN; CDR2 reads SYDVKM. V shed 5 bases, J shed 9 bases, and the junction held 15 bases outside the gene matches. CDR3 length: 15 amino acids. Written as DNA, the CDR3 is TGTGCCAGCAGTAGAGCGGACAGGTTGTTAGGAAGCTACACCTTC. Translation gives CASSRADRLLGSYTF.

The DNA for the CDR3 is TGCGCCAGCACCTACACAACTGGGACAGAGGGAAATCAGCCCCAGCATTTT. Residues: CASTYTTGTEGNQPQHF. The rearrangement links TRBV23-1 to TRBJ1-5; 7 bases agree with TRBD1. TRBV23-1 is an open reading frame whose function is uncertain. The CDR3 is 17 amino acids. J was trimmed by 4 bases and V by 7 bases; bases with no gene match: 16.

The CDR3 protein is CASSQGLGSSGRNTGELFF. CDR3 DNA sequence: TGTGCCAGCAGCCAAGGTTTGGGCTCTAGCGGGCGGAACACCGGGGAGCTGTTTTTT. The chain couples TRBV4-2 to TRBJ2-2, with 8 nucleotides matching TRBD2. J gave up 1 base and V 1 base, and 11 bases lay outside the gene matches. The CDR3 is made up of 19 amino acids. The germline V gene has CDR1 LGHNA and CDR2 YNFKEQ.

This clone was counted a few times. J is TRBJ2-3 and V is TRBV19; D might be TRBD2 (5 bases). V was trimmed by 5 bases and J by 5 bases, leaving 14 bases between them. This CDR3 is built from 14 residues. CDR1 is LNHDA, CDR2 SQIVND, per germline (reference sequence). CDR3 sequence reads: CASSRTERGDTQYF. CDR3 nucleotides: TGTGCCAGTAGTCGGACTGAACGGGGAGATACGCAGTATTTT.

The rearrangement links TRBV28 to TRBJ2-2; 9 bases are a match to TRBD2. CDR1 and CDR2 from the germline V gene are MDHEN and SYDVKM. The CDR3 has 15 residues. J lost 3 bases, V lost 8 bases, and 7 bases had no gene match. CDR3: CASGLAGLHTGELFF. As DNA, the CDR3 is TGTGCCAGCGGTCTAGCGGGGCTTCACACCGGGGAGCTGTTTTTT.

The chain recombines TRBV5-4 with TRBJ1-1, with D possibly matching TRBD1 (6 bases). The CDR3 covers 15 residues. Germline CDR1 reads SGHNT; CDR2 reads YYREEE (reference sequence). Trimming shortened V by 0 bases and J by 6 bases, and 15 bases separated the two germline ends. This chain's CDR3 is CASSLGTLGGAEAFF. The CDR3, as DNA: TGTGCCAGCAGCTTGGGAACTCTAGGGGGTGCTGAAGCTTTCTTT.